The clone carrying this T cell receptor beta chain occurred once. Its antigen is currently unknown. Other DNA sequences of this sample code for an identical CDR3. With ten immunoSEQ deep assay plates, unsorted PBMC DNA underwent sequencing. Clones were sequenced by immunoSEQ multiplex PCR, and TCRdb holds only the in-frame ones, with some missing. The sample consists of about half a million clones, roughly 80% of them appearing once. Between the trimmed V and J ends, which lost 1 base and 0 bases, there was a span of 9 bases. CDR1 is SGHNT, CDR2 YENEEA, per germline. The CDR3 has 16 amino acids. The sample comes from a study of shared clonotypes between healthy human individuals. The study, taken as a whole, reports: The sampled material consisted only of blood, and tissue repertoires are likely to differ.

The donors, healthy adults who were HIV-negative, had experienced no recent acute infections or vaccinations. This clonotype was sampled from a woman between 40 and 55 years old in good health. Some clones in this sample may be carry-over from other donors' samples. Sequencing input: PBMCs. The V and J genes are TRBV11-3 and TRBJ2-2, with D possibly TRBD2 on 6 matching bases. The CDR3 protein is CASSLGGGANTGELFF. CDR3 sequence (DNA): TGTGCCAGCAGCTTAGGGGGAGGAGCGAACACCGGGGAGCTGTTTTTT.